The clone carrying this T cell receptor (beta chain) is termed medium-sized. The data were taken from a study of sequential checkpoint blockade in melanoma. Overall study: After both sequences, patients received maintenance nivolumab. 90 to 95 pretreatment tumor DNA samples were TCRβ immunosequenced. Matched biopsies came pretreatment and at week 13 for approximately 20 patients.

V lost 2 bases and J lost 1, with 11 bases in between. The length of the CDR3 is 16 residues. CDR1 and CDR2 from the germline V gene are MNHGY and SAAAGT. Treatment of the sample: randomized to nivolumab then ipilimumab (arm A) or the reverse (arm B). Patients had received no earlier DNA-damaging chemotherapy. Using immunoSEQ multiplex PCR, the repertoire was profiled, and TCRdb retains in-frame clones only, with some absent. Found here are 4,000 to 5,000 clones, about 20% of them singletons; the top ten hold roughly 4%. This clonotype was obtained from a human donor with melanoma. This specimen was tumor tissue (inferred from file names), taken from a patient given nivolumab and ipilimumab in sequence. J is TRBJ2-2 and V is TRBV6-8; the D is unclear. For the CDR3, the DNA is TGTGCCAGCAGTTACGGTCGGGTGCAGAACACCGGGGAGCTGTTTTTT. Its protein product is CASSYGRVQNTGELFF.